The sequence of this TCR beta chain was determined in a study of neoadjuvant anti-PD-1 for oral cavity cancer (dated by TCRdb to the early 2020s). A note on the overall study: Three to four biweekly doses of nivolumab at 3 mg/kg were mostly administered to patients before curative-intent surgical resection. Patients who did not progress were given a fourth nivolumab dose at about day 43 and had definitive surgical resection on days 50-56. Under RECIST 1.1, a patient counted as a responder if showing complete response, partial response or stable disease, and as a non-responder if showing progression. A roughly 34% response rate was observed in the parent correlative cohort, in which 12 patients were included. What the work shows at the level of the full study, not this receptor alone: After neoadjuvant nivolumab, T cell clonality (Gini index) in PBMCs was significantly higher in non-responders than in responders. Only three patients per response group were included in the TCR analyses, and the authors called for validation in larger cohorts. Higher pretreatment blood Treg/Th17 ratios correlated with higher pretreatment blood TCRbeta clonality and lower post-treatment tumor TCRbeta clonality.

V is reduced by 0 bases and J by 5 bases, leaving a spacing of 10 bases between them. Including the terminal cysteine and phenylalanine, the CDR3 comprises 14 residues. Of the read, only the CDR3 DNA is kept; its 42 bases are in frame from base 1. The germline V gene supplies CDR1 SGHTA and CDR2 FQGTGA. A word on this clone: Its antigen has not been determined. Base quality data are lacking; no much larger clone is found one base away.

The sample's time point label, in plain terms: after neoadjuvant nivolumab, at surgical resection. None of the patients had received prior systemic or radiation treatment, and all were newly diagnosed with stage II-IVA oral cavity squamous cell carcinoma. The cohort consisted of patients with HPV-negative, locally advanced oral cavity squamous cell carcinoma. Peripheral blood mononuclear cells were analyzed directly, without maintenance or expansion in culture. Samples were obtained from a longitudinal correlative study of a single-arm phase II trial of neoadjuvant nivolumab in oral cavity squamous cell carcinoma. Subject-matched pre- and post-treatment PBMCs and tumors from three responders and three non-responders underwent genomic DNA-based TCRbeta sequencing. Peripheral blood mononuclear cells were collected once before nivolumab treatment and again after treatment, at the time of surgery. The Maxwell RSC DNA from Cells kit was used to isolate genomic DNA from PBMCs.

For deep sequencing, each PBMC sample was run in six replicates, with libraries mostly built from about 0.45 ug of input genomic DNA. The immunoSEQ hsTCRbeta kit was used to prepare TCRbeta libraries according to the manufacturer's instructions. The completed libraries were mixed into a single pool at 3 nM, then sequenced with an Illumina NovaSeq 6000 S4 flow cell. For the original study's pipeline: Raw data preprocessing and quality control were performed with the immunoSEQ Analyzer. The analysis was limited to productive rearrangements, and each clonotype was defined by a unique CDR3 amino acid sequence. Repertoire clonality was estimated as the Gini-Simpson index, which was computed with the R package tcR. Student's t test was used to compare Gini indices, and Pearson correlation was used to assess associations with tumor size change. Held by TCRdb, this immuneACCESS table contains in-frame sequences only and omits some clones. Under half of the omission traces to an unresolved V gene where checked; the cause of the rest is unknown. V and J calls and clone size are given by that table; D and trimming were obtained from the DNA. The sample includes 12,000 or so clones, with roughly 70% observed a single time. The top ten constitute roughly 2.7% of the sample.

This specimen consisted of PBMCs, obtained after nivolumab (anti-PD-1) treatment. This chain joins TRBV7-3 to TRBJ2-5, with the D gene not confidently named. This sequence was found in a person aged 40 to 85 with oral cavity squamous cell carcinoma. Here the CDR3 is given as CASSLTGIRETQYF. At the DNA level, the sequence is TGTGCCAGCAGCTTAACGGGTATTAGGGAGACCCAGTACTTC.